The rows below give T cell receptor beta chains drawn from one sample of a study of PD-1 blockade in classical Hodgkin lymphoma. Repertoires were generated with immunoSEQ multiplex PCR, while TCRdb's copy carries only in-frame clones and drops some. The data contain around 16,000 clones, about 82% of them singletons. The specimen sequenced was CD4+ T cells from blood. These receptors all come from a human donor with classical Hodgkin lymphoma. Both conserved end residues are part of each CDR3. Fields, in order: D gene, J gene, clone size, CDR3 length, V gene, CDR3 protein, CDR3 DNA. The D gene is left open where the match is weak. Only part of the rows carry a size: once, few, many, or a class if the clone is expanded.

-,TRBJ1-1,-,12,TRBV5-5,CASSLLWQEAFF,TGTGCCAGCAGCTTGCTGTGGCAAGAAGCTTTCTTT
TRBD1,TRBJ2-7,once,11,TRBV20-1,CSAGPGGEQYF,TGCAGTGCAGGGCCAGGGGGCGAGCAGTACTTC
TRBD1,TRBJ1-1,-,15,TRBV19,CASSTGGQANTEAFF,TGTGCCAGTAGTACAGGGGGACAGGCGAACACTGAAGCTTTCTTT
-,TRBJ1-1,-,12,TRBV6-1,CASSEYGTEAFF,TGTGCCAGCAGTGAGTATGGCACTGAAGCTTTCTTT
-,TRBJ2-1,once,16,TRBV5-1,CASSPLAVSSYNEQFF,TGCGCCAGCAGCCCTTTAGCGGTAAGCTCCTACAATGAGCAGTTCTTC
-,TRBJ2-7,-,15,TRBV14,CASSPPHRPPYEQYF,TGTGCCAGCAGCCCCCCACATAGGCCACCCTACGAGCAGTACTTC
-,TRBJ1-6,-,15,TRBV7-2,CASSIGPSPNSPLHF,TGTGCCAGCAGCATCGGTCCCAGCCCCAATTCACCCCTCCACTTT
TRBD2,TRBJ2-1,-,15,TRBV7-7,CASSRGSSSYNEQFF,TGTGCCAGCAGCCGCGGGAGTTCCTCCTACAATGAGCAGTTCTTC
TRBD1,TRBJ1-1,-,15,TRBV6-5,CASSHKGQGKTEAFF,TGTGCCAGCAGTCACAAGGGACAGGGGAAAACTGAAGCTTTCTTT
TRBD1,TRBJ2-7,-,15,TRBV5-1,CASNPRTGQTYEQYF,TGCGCCAGCAACCCGCGGACAGGGCAAACCTACGAGCAGTACTTC
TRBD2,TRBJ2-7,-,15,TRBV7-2,CASSLVAGGSYEQYF,TGTGCCAGCAGCTTGGTAGCGGGGGGTTCCTACGAGCAGTACTTC